This TCR beta chain was sequenced for a study of cytomegalovirus exposure and HLA in healthy donors (TCRdb year 2017). A note on the overall study: An earlier analysis of roughly 500 of the donors reported 250 to 300 Gb of sequence data and 117 million unique TCR beta sequences obtained from about 170 million T cells. An early release covering just under 650 HLA-typed donors comprised about 300 gigabases of sequencing data and approximately 80 million unique TCR sequences. Among the roughly 390 genotyped donors, around 81% belonged to the genetic ancestry cluster associated with self-reported Caucasian donors. The study was designed to test whether signatures of past pathogen exposure could be identified by cataloging public T cell receptors. Using immunosequencing, the study profiled T cell repertoires from 666 subjects and related those repertoires to cytomegalovirus serostatus. In addition to the first cohort of 666 subjects, a separate validation cohort of about 120 different subjects was used. The study combined high-throughput TCR immunosequencing, statistical association of individual TCRs with disease status, and machine learning to predict cytomegalovirus infection status. A later analysis re-examined previously published TCR beta repertoires from more than 550 donors and added high-resolution HLA genotyping to investigate patterns of TCR occurrence. Rather than drawing on any new phenotypic data, the later analysis identified candidate immune exposures from TCR beta sequences and the way those sequences occurred across donors. An earlier analysis of approximately 640 of the donors applied high-throughput TCR beta sequencing to assess whether each TCR beta V gene segment acted as functional or pseudogenic. Alongside the repertoire data, information on donor age, sex, ethnicity and CMV serostatus was compiled. A later genetic analysis used genome-wide SNP genotypes for about 60% of the 666 donors, treating that subset as a discovery cohort. Every discovery cohort repertoire had been produced on one sequencing platform. HLA typing included class I and class II loci at four-digit resolution. Typing coverage varied by locus: roughly 620-640 donors for A, B, C, DRB1 and DQB1; approximately 500 for DQA1; 600 to 610 for DPA1; 450 to 480 for DPB1. Roughly five DR-DQ haplotypes were handled as single units for association and clustering, since linkage in the cohort was strong. Across approximately 400 genotyped donors of the cohort, an average of roughly 230,000 unique TCR beta nucleotide sequences per donor were sequenced, and around 19% of those sequences were non-productive.

In total, 630 or so healthy bone marrow donors made up the cohort. All cohort members were sampled while nominally healthy, although unrecorded immune exposures were likely present. The donor was CMV seropositive and belonged to the group of 250 to 300 seropositive cohort members. A peripheral blood sample was provided by each donor, and peripheral blood mononuclear cells were used for TCR beta sequencing. Genomic DNA extraction from the blood cell samples was performed with the Qiagen DNeasy Blood Extraction Kit. To prepare the library, the immunoSEQ multiplex PCR assay was applied. For the multiplex PCR, a mixture combining 60 forward primers for TCR Vbeta segments and 13 reverse primers for TCR Jbeta segments was used. The CDR3 region of rearranged TCR beta genes was amplified from genomic DNA by a multiplex PCR assay. Amplified TCR beta libraries were sequenced as 87-base-pair reads on the Illumina HiSeq System. Per the authors' processing: A later analysis tallied roughly 80 million unique TCR beta chains across the 666 repertoires, and some 12 million of those chains were shared by two or more donors. To remove PCR and sequencing errors, raw reads were error-corrected and collapsed into unique sequences using a nearest-neighbor algorithm that merged closely related sequences. To assign V, D and J gene segments, CDR3 sequences were aligned to IMGT reference sequences. Each retained sequence needed at least a six-nucleotide match to both a V gene segment and a J gene segment. A rearrangement counted as productive if the CDR3 had no stop codons and remained in frame with V and J, and every other rearrangement counted as non-productive. CDR3 was defined according to IMGT convention as the region running from the second conserved V-encoded cysteine to the conserved J-encoded phenylalanine. The earlier analysis of roughly 590 of the donors excluded any sequence lacking an unambiguous match to a single V gene segment. An earlier analysis of roughly 590 of the donors called V segments functional above 56.7% productive rearrangements and segregating when the between-donor standard deviation exceeded 5%. To diagnose cytomegalovirus status from the catalog of TCR beta chain sequences, a statistical classification framework was built. A later analysis assigned V and J genes by comparing TCR nucleotide sequences with IMGT/GENE-DB human TR gene sequences. The TCRdist pipeline was used in a later analysis to assign CDR3 sequences and most-parsimonious VDJ recombination scenarios. In a later analysis, every TCR beta chain was defined by the combination of its CDR3 amino acid sequence and its V-gene family, and reads without a unique V-gene family were dropped. To address suspected cross-contamination and a sequencing artifact, a later analysis removed 550 to 750 highly shared, low-generation-probability nucleotide sequences. In a later analysis, a clonal expansion index for each public chain was calculated from normalized within-repertoire ranks of inferred template counts. In a later analysis, generation probabilities were computed with a VDJ recombination model fitted to out-of-frame rearrangements, and the resulting probabilities were checked against IGoR. In a later analysis, hypergeometric tests were used to score TCR-TCR, TCR-HLA and TCR-CMV co-occurrence, with a repertoire-size bias correction applied to TCR pairs. In a later analysis, false discovery rates were estimated by permuting HLA or CMV assignments 20 times. In a later analysis, co-occurring TCRs were grouped with DBSCAN, and TCRdist sequence similarity was added when clustering was performed within HLA-allele-positive subsets. For co-occurrence clustering, repertoires with fewer than 30,000 or more than 120,000 public chains were excluded, along with roughly 5 repertoires with anomalous nucleotide sharing. TCRdb obtained this table from immuneACCESS and retained in-frame rearrangements with V and J assigned. These tables miss some clones; where compared with another copy, unresolved V genes account for less than half of the shortfall, and the remainder is unexplained. V and J calls plus clone size are reproduced from that table; the DNA served to infer D and trimming. Here the sample has some 50,000 clones; about 70% occur a single time. Under 25% of the sample goes to the ten largest clones.

What the research found in general, with its limitations: In this cohort, only TCR beta chains were sequenced, and detectable features were limited by the absence of alpha or paired-chain data. The 87-base-pair reads could not distinguish some IMGT-functional V segments, including TRBV6-2 and TRBV6-3, so those segments were excluded. While some public TCRs were present in many individuals, most TCR sequences turned up only very rarely across donors. CMV serostatus was the only immune exposure information available for the cohort. The study listed approximately 150 TCR beta chains as associated with cytomegalovirus. Sequencing depth was assumed to be roughly uniform across donors in the presence/absence analyses, though that assumption may not hold. Because HLA typing was missing for some donors at each locus, association tests included only the typed subset. A group of highly shared sequence variants was considered likely to be a technical artifact of the sequencing pipeline. V-gene and J-gene trimming of TCR beta chains was associated with a missense DCLRE1C variant in a later genetic analysis, and the association was replicated in an independent cohort. The classifier was reported to diagnose cytomegalovirus status with high specificity and sensitivity in both the original cohort and the validation cohort. Most CMV-associated TCR beta chains appeared to be HLA-restricted in a later analysis, and the HLA associations seemed to be driven largely by CMV exposure. The authors suggested that the approach could potentially be generalized to other disease states and immunological phenotypes. A later analysis found that TCR association rates varied across HLA loci, with DRB1 alleles showing the most associated TCRs and HLA-C alleles the fewest. In vitro tests confirmed that a few of the cytomegalovirus-associated TCR beta chains recognize cytomegalovirus antigens. Compared with the approximately 720-donor mean, donors in an Asian-associated ancestry cluster had fewer N-insertions in productive TCRs, according to a later genetic analysis. The earlier analysis of almost 600 of the donors excluded roughly 17 rarely observed V segments, including chromosome 9 orphons, because counts were too low. Several of the top co-occurrence clusters appeared to be linked to parvovirus B19, influenza, CMV and Epstein-Barr virus, according to a later analysis. Strong co-occurrence of HLA alleles, especially DR and DQ, made assigning TCR associations to individual alleles difficult. Correlated functional status among segregating V segments might be attributable to linkage disequilibrium, but an unknown experimental factor could not be ruled out. Compared with equally common non-associated chains, HLA-associated TCR beta chains in a later analysis were more clonally expanded and had lower generation probabilities. Specific HLA alleles were associated with some 15,000 TCR beta sequences at a false discovery rate of 0.05 in a later analysis. A further reported finding was that TCR beta sequences accurately predicted the HLA-A and HLA-B alleles for most subjects in the first cohort. An earlier analysis of roughly 570 of the donors showed that most TCR beta V segments appeared in productive rearrangements either about 87% or about 30% of the time, which broadly matched IMGT annotations.

The sample holds a few counts of this clone. Its antigen is not yet known. There are no base qualities to consult, and no much larger clone falls within one base. CDR3 length: 16 amino acids, cysteine to phenylalanine. Just CDR3 DNA is preserved here, 48 bases in frame from base 1. From a lookup of the germline V gene, CDR1 and CDR2 are KGHSH and LQKENI. The germline ends are 15 bases apart after V is trimmed by 3 bases and J by 1 base. The chain was built from TRBV18 and TRBJ1-2; a tentative D match to TRBD1 spans 5 bases. The receptor comes from a woman in her 50s in good health and CMV-seropositive. Sample: PBMCs. The nucleotide sequence reads TGTGCCAGCTCACCGGTCCAGGGAGCGGGTAACTATGGCTACACCTTC. This encodes CASSPVQGAGNYGYTF.